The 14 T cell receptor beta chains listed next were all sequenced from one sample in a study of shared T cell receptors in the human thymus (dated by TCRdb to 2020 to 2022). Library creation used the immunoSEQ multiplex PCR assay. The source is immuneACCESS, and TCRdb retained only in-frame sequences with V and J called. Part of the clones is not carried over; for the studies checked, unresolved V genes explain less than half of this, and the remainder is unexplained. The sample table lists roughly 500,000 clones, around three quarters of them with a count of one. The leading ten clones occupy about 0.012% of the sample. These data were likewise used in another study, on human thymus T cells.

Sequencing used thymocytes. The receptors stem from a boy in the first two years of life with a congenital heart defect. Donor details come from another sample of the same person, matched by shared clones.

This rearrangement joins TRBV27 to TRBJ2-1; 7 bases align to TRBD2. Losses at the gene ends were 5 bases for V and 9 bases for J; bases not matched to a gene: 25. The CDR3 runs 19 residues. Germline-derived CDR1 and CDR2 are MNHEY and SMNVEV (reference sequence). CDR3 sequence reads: CASSPKPLMLAREFIEQFF. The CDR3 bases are TGTGCCAGCAGTCCGAAACCCCTCATGTTGGCGCGGGAGTTTATTGAGCAGTTCTTC.

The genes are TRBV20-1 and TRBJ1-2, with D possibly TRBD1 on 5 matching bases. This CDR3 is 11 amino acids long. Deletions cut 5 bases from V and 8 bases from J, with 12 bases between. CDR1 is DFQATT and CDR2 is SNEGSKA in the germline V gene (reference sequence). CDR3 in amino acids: CSAGGGRGYTF. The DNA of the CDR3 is TGCAGTGCTGGCGGGGGTCGGGGCTACACCTTC.

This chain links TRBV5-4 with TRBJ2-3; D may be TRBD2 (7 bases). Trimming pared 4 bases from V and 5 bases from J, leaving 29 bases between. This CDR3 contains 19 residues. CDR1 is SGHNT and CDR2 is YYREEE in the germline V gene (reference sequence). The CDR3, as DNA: TGTGCCAGCAGCCCAAGACCTAGCGGAGGGGGGGTGACCCGAGATACGCAGTATTTT. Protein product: CASSPRPSGGGVTRDTQYF. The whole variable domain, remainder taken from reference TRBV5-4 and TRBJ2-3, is ETGVTQSPTHLIKTRGQQVTLRCSSQSGHNTVSWYQQALGQGPQFIFQYYREEENGRGNFPPRFSGLQFPNYSSELNVNALELDDSALYLCASSPRPSGGGVTRDTQYFGPGTRLTVL.

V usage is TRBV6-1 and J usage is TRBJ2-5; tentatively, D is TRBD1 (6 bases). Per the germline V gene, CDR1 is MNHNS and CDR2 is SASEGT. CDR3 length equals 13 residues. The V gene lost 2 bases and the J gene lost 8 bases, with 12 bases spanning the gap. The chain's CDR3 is CASSERAGATQYF. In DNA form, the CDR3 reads TGTGCCAGCAGTGAAAGGGCAGGGGCTACCCAGTACTTC.

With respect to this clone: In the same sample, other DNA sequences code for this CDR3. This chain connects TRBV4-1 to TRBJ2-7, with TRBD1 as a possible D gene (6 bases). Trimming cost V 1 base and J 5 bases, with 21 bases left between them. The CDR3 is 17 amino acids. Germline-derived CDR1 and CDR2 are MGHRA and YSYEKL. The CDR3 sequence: CASSQGSRGREIDEQYF. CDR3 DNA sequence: TGCGCCAGCAGCCAAGGTTCCAGGGGACGGGAAATCGACGAGCAGTACTTC.

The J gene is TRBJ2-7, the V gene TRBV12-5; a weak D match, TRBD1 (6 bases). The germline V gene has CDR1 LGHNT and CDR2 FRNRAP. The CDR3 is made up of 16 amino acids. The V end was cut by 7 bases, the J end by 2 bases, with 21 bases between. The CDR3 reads CASAPVVGRGPYEQYF. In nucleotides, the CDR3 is TGTGCTAGTGCCCCCGTCGTTGGCAGGGGCCCCTACGAGCAGTACTTC.

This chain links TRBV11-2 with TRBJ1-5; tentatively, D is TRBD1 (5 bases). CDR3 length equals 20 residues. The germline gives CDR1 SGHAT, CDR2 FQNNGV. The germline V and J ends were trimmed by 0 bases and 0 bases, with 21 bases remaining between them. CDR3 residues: CASSLESGGDGPYSNQPQHF. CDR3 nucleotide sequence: TGTGCCAGCAGCTTAGAAAGTGGAGGGGACGGACCATATAGCAATCAGCCCCAGCATTTT.

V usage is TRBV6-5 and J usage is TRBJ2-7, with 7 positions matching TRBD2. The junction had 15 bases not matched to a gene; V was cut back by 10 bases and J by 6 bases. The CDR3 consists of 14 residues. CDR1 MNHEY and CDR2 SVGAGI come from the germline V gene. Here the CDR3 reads CATTEGGDRCEQYF. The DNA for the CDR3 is TGTGCCACCACAGAGGGAGGGGATCGGTGCGAGCAGTACTTC.

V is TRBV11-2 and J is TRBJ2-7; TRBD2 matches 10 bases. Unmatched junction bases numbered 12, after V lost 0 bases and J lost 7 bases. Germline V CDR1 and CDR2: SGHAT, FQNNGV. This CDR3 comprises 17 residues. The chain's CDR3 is CASSLDSSGTSEGEQYF. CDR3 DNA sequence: TGTGCCAGCAGCTTAGATAGTTCGGGGACTAGCGAGGGGGAGCAGTACTTC.

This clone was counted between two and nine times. The CDR3 nucleotides read TGTGCCTGGAGACCTAAGGACAAGACAGATACGCAGTATTTT. It codes for CAWRPKDKTDTQYF. The rearrangement links TRBV30 to TRBJ2-3, with D possibly being TRBD1 (5 bases). V was shortened by 3 bases and J by 3 bases, with 13 bases between the two germline ends. This CDR3 has 14 residues. The germline V gene has CDR1 GTSNPN and CDR2 SVGIG (reference sequence).

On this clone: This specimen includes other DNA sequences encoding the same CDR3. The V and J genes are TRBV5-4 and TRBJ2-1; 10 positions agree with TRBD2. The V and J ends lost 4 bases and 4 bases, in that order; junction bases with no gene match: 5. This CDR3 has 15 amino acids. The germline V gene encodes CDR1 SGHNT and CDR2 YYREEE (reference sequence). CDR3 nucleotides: TGTGCCAGCAGCCCCCGGACTAGCGGTTACAATGAGCAGTTCTTC. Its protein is CASSPRTSGYNEQFF.

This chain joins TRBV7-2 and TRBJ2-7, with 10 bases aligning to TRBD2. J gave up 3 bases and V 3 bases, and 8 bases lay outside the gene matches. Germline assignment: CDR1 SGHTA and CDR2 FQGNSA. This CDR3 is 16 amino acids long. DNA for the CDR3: TGTGCCAGCAGCTTCGCACTAGCGGGACCCCTCTACGAGCAGTACTTC. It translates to CASSFALAGPLYEQYF.

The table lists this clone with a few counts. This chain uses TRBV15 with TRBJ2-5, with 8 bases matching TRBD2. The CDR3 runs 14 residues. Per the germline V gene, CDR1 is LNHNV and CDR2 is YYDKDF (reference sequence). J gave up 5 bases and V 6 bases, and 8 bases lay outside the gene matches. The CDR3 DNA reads TGTGCCACCAGGAGCGGGAGAGGAGGTGAGACCCAGTACTTC. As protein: CATRSGRGGETQYF.

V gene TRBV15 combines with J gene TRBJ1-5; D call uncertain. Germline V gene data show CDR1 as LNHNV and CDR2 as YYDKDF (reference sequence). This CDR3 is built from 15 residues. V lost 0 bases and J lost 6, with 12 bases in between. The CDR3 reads CATSRDPGVVQPQHF. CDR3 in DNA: TGTGCCACCAGCAGAGATCCCGGGGTGGTTCAGCCCCAGCATTTT.